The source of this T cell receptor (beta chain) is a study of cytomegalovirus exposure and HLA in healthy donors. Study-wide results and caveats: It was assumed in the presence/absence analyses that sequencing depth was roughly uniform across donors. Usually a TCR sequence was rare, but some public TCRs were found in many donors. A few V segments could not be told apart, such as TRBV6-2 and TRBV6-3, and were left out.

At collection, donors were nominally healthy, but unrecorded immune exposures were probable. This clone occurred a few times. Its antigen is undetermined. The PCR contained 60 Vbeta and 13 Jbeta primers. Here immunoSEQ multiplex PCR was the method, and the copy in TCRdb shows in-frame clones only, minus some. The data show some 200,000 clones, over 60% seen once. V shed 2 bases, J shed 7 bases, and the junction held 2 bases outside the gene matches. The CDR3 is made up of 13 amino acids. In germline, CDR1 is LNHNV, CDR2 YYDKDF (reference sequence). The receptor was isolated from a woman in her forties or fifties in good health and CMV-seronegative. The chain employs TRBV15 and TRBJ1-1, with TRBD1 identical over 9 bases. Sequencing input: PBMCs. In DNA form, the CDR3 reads TGTGCCACCAGCAGACGGACAGGGGTTGAAGCTTTCTTT. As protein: CATSRRTGVEAFF.